The 12 T cell receptor beta chains presented below share a single source sample, sequenced in a study of blood T cell repertoires in COVID-19. Sequenced by immunoSEQ multiplex PCR; TCRdb stores in-frame clones only, minus some. The sample has 200,000 to 250,000 clones, 87% seen once. Sequenced sample: PBMCs or T cells enriched from blood (not recorded which). These receptors were collected from a woman in her thirties with acute COVID-19.

The chain has TRBV19 and TRBJ1-1, with 11 bases matching TRBD1. The CDR3 totals 16 residues. The V gene end was trimmed by 4 bases and the J gene end by 2 bases; junction bases not matched to a gene: 6. The germline CDR1 and CDR2 sequences are LNHDA and SQIVND (reference sequence). CDR3 sequence: CASSTRDRGGNTEAFF. As DNA, the CDR3 is TGTGCCAGTAGTACCCGGGACAGGGGGGGAAACACTGAAGCTTTCTTT.

The V and J genes are TRBV2 and TRBJ2-2; TRBD1 might be the D (7 bases). The CDR3 spans 14 residues. Germline-derived CDR1 and CDR2 are SNHLY and FYNNEI. The V and J ends lost 6 bases and 4 bases respectively, with 12 bases between them. The CDR3 here is CASRSQGGTGELFF. CDR3 DNA sequence: TGTGCCAGCAGGTCGCAGGGGGGCACCGGGGAGCTGTTTTTT.

V is TRBV6-2 or TRBV6-3 and J is TRBJ2-2; D remains unclear. Germline CDR1 reads MNHEY; CDR2 reads SVGEGT. The CDR3 totals 13 residues. Trimming left V 8 bases short and J 7 bases short, with 14 bases between. The CDR3 sequence: CASGPRYGGELFF. CDR3 nucleotides: TGTGCCAGCGGCCCCAGGTACGGCGGGGAGCTGTTTTTT.

There are a few counts of this clone. The chain recombines TRBV25-1 with TRBJ2-7, with TRBD2 matching 9 bases. The CDR3 spans 13 residues. V was clipped by 10 bases and J by 0 bases; unmatched bases: 4. Germline V gene sequence: CDR1 MGHDK, CDR2 SYGVNS. As DNA, the CDR3 is TGTGCCACCCAAGCGGGAGGCTCCTACGAGCAGTACTTC. Translating gives CATQAGGSYEQYF.

The chain employs TRBV3-1 (or the pseudogene TRBV3-2) and TRBJ2-1; TRBD2 matches 9 bases. This CDR3 has 14 amino acids. CDR1 is LGHDT and CDR2 is YNNKEL in the germline V gene (reference sequence). The junction had 4 bases not matched to a gene; V was cut back by 0 bases and J by 10 bases. The CDR3 DNA reads as TGTGCCAGCAGCCAAGATCGGCTAGCGGGGGAGCAGTTCTTC. Translation: CASSQDRLAGEQFF.

This clone was seen only a few times. The rearrangement uses TRBV5-1 and TRBJ1-2; 8 nucleotides match TRBD1. This CDR3 is built from 14 residues. The V gene's germline CDR1 is SGHRS and CDR2 YFSETQ. The ends lost 0 bases at V and 8 bases at J; junction bases unmatched: 6. The CDR3 region is CASSLGDRSGGYTF. The CDR3 region has the DNA TGCGCCAGCAGCTTGGGGGACAGGTCGGGAGGCTACACCTTC.

This chain connects TRBV5-1 to TRBJ2-3; 11 positions match TRBD2. Looked up from germline, CDR1 is SGHRS and CDR2 is YFSETQ. This CDR3 is 17 amino acids long. Germline trimming cut 6 bases from V and 2 bases from J; bases unmatched to any gene: 11. This chain's CDR3 is CASTRDYSGGVTDTQYF. In DNA form, the CDR3 reads TGCGCCAGCACTCGAGACTATAGCGGGGGGGTCACAGATACGCAGTATTTT.

The CDR3 bases are TGCGCCAGTTCCGGGGGGGAACAGGGTGAAAAACTGTTTTTT. Its protein is CASSGGEQGEKLFF. This chain links TRBV5-1 with TRBJ1-4; TRBD1 is a possible D gene (6 bases). Trimming removed 8 bases at V and 7 bases at J, with 18 bases between. The CDR3 spans 14 residues. CDR1 is SGHRS, CDR2 YFSETQ, per germline.

The V and J genes are TRBV7-8 and TRBJ1-1; no definite D call. Per the germline V gene, CDR1 is SGHVS and CDR2 is FQNEAQ. The CDR3 contains 15 residues. The V end lost 5 bases, the J end lost 3 bases, and 16 bases lay between the germline ends. This chain's CDR3 is CASSPSPMADTEAFF. CDR3 bases: TGTGCCAGCAGCCCCTCCCCCATGGCCGACACTGAAGCTTTCTTT. Variable domain in full (rest from reference TRBV7-8 and TRBJ1-1): GAGVSQSPRYKVAKRGQDVALRCDPISGHVSLFWYQQALGQGPEFLTYFQNEAQLDKSGLPSDRFFAERPEGSVSTLKIQRTQQEDSAVYLCASSPSPMADTEAFFGQGTRLTVV.

The gene calls are TRBV5-1 and TRBJ2-7, with 10 bases identical to TRBD1. This CDR3 has 17 residues. The V and J ends lost 3 bases and 1 base, in that order; junction bases with no gene match: 10. Germline V gives CDR1 SGHRS, CDR2 YFSETQ. The CDR3 DNA sequence: TGCGCCAGCAGCTCACTCCCGGGACAGGGGACGTCCTACGAGCAGTACTTC. Its translation is CASSSLPGQGTSYEQYF.

The chain recombines TRBV4-1 with TRBJ2-3, with D possibly being TRBD1 (6 bases). The germline V gene has CDR1 MGHRA and CDR2 YSYEKL. Trimming removed 0 bases from V and 2 bases from J, with 9 bases in between. The CDR3 covers 15 residues. The CDR3 is CASSQEGAVTDTQYF. DNA for the CDR3: TGCGCCAGCAGCCAAGAGGGGGCAGTCACAGATACGCAGTATTTT.

The chain links TRBV29-1 to TRBJ2-7; 9 bases map to TRBD1. V dropped 6 bases and J dropped 5; count of bases not matched to a gene: 8. The germline CDR1 and CDR2 sequences are SQVTM and ANQGSEA. This CDR3 is built from 13 residues. CDR3 sequence: CSVEQGALNEQYF. The CDR3 DNA sequence: TGCAGCGTAGAACAGGGGGCCCTTAACGAGCAGTACTTC.